This TCR beta chain appears in the sequencing data of a study of T cells after yellow fever vaccination. Study-wide points: Re-detected after boosting: most primary clones, approximately 97% of CD4 and around 86% of CD8.

On this clonotype itself: The antigen remains undetermined.

TCRdb independently ran MiXCR on the 5' RACE reads; one entry per CDR3 protein. The sample has hundreds of thousands of distinct CDR3 sequences; about a fifth are singletons. The CDR3 has 15 residues. V lost 0 bases and J 0 bases, leaving 6 bases between the germline ends. Looked up from germline, CDR1 is MNHEY and CDR2 is SVGAGI. The sample consisted of PBMCs, taken approximately 22 days after the first yellow fever vaccination. The V and J genes are TRBV6-5 and TRBJ1-3, with no clear D. The TCR originated in a man aged 18 to 30 who received the YFV17D yellow fever vaccine. As DNA, the CDR3 is TGTGCCAGCAGTTACTCAGGCCCCTCTGGAAACACCATATATTTT. Its protein product is CASSYSGPSGNTIYF.